These T cell receptor beta chains were read from a single sample in a study of immune evolution from preneoplasia to lung adenocarcinoma. Sequenced by immunoSEQ multiplex PCR; TCRdb stores in-frame clones only, minus some. The sample includes under 5,000 clones, 70% to 90% of them seen just once. The sequenced sample was FFPE minimally invasive lung adenocarcinoma tissue. Receptors originate from an older donor with lung adenocarcinoma. Each CDR3 is given with its conserved first and last residue.

v_call cdr3_aa
TRBV11-2 CASSLGLGVQQYF
TRBV19 CASRGLTGEAFF
TRBV6-1 CASSLGLLSGNTIYF
TRBV7-9 CASSSTSGVTDTQYF
TRBV27 CASSFQETQYF
TRBV7-9 CASSLARGLVNTGELFF
TRBV11-2 CASSLQSSGSTDTQYF
TRBV4-3 CASSQQGTSEKLFF
TRBV7-8 CASSPLTGTSFIGELFF
TRBV20-1 CSAGSSYEQYF
TRBV5-1 CASSGQELINEQFF
TRBV18 CASSPASGQSGEQYF
TRBV30 CAWGDRGHLSGANVLTF
TRBV5-5 CASSNMDRESAFF
TRBV4-1 CASSQDTEKLFF
TRBV11-2 CASSLPGNTEAFF
TRBV19 CASSIGVAESSYEQYF
TRBV2 CASSVGSRYGYTF
TRBV30 CAWSFDYSGNTIYF
TRBV19 CASSSPWGRSTDTQYF
TRBV7-2 CASSADRAEAFF
TRBV7-3 CASSPVGGQVRTDTQYF
TRBV5-5 CASSLAPLAGRSTDTQYF
TRBV5-4 CASGLADSYEQYF
TRBV10-2 CASLNTLADTQYF
TRBV6-4 CASSLNPPFPRPYEQYF
TRBV5-6 CASSLGRNYGYTF
TRBV5-1 CASSLQVSEETQYF
TRBV30 CAGRKSYNEQFF
TRBV29-1 CSAEGFLGRDTDTQYF
TRBV7-9 CASRSGTSAETQYF
TRBV2 CASGTAGSFYEQYF
TRBV5-6 CASSLGGTGINIQYF
TRBV7-8 CASSAPPTDTQYF
TRBV6-1 CATNQPGVGIWAFF
TRBV7-8 CASRVRAGGADTQYF
TRBV13 CASSQGLAGHNEQFF
TRBV7-2 CASSGYRETQYF
TRBV6-5 CASSYSGRASDTQYF
TRBV15 CATSRDPSGSYNEQFF
TRBV5-6 CASSLDRGGGLGSGNTIYF